Detailed here is one TCR beta chain. TCRdb reprocessed the 5' RACE reads via MiXCR and lists one record per CDR3 protein. This table holds fewer than 150,000 distinct CDR3 sequences, approximately 22% found once. CDR3 size: 13 residues. Per the germline V gene, CDR1 is MNHEY and CDR2 is SMNVEV (reference sequence). V was cut by 0 bases and J by 5 bases, with 5 bases left in between. These data originate in a study of T-cell memory formation after mild COVID-19. Sequenced material: PBMCs or a T cell subset sorted from them (not recorded which). The TCR comes from a man aged 18 to 29 who had mild COVID-19 (a few samples of this study predate the infection). Cell type and time point are not known. The gene calls are TRBV27 and TRBJ2-1; D uncertain. In DNA, the CDR3 is TGTGCCAGCAGTTTATCGTGGAACAATGAGCAGTTCTTC. The encoded protein is CASSLSWNNEQFF.